This is a list of T cell receptor beta chains from one sample in a study of T cells in Graves' hyperthyroidism and ophthalmopathy. In TCRdb, the multiplex PCR reads were re-called with MiXCR into one record per CDR3 protein. The sample records 450,000 to 700,000 distinct CDR3 sequences, approximately 44% being singletons. The sample consisted of peripheral blood or thyroid tissue (not recorded which). Source of these receptors: a woman aged 18-35 years with Graves' hyperthyroidism. Both conserved end residues are part of each CDR3. The D gene is left open where the match is weak. Expanded clones are given a class, and other clones once, few, many or no size at all.

d_call j_call clone_size cdr3_length v_call cdr3_nt cdr3_aa
. TRBJ2-7 many 13 TRBV6-6 TGTGCCATCGCGCCGGGACAAGCCTACGAGCAGTACTTC CAIAPGQAYEQYF
TRBD2 TRBJ2-7 . 15 TRBV19 TGTGCCAGTAGTATAGGACTAGCGGGATATTACGAGCAGTACTTC CASSIGLAGYYEQYF
. TRBJ1-4 many 14 TRBV6-2/TRBV6-3 TGTGCCAGCAGTTACGAAGGGGATAATGAAAAACTGTTTTTT CASSYEGDNEKLFF
TRBD1 TRBJ1-2 once 13 TRBV20-1 TGCAGTGCCAATACAGGGGGTTTGCATGGCTACACCTTC CSANTGGLHGYTF
. TRBJ1-5 few 16 TRBV5-6 TGTGCCAGCAGCTTGGGGGGTTGGGGGCGGAATCAGCCCCAGCATTTT CASSLGGWGRNQPQHF
. TRBJ1-4 . 16 TRBV7-6 TGTGCCAGCAGTCTTAGCGGGAGGGGAGCTAATGAAAAACTGTTTTTT CASSLSGRGANEKLFF
. TRBJ2-1 . 16 TRBV7-2 TGTGCCAGCAGCTTAAGGGGGACGGGCTCCTACAATGAGCAGTTCTTC CASSLRGTGSYNEQFF
TRBD2 TRBJ2-2 many 15 TRBV6-6 TGTGCCAGCAGTCCAAGCGGGAGAAACACCGGGGAGCTGTTTTTT CASSPSGRNTGELFF
. TRBJ1-1 . 12 TRBV10-3 TGTGCCATCAGCTTCGGAGGGGCTGAAGCTTTCTTT CAISFGGAEAFF
TRBD1 TRBJ2-7 . 15 TRBV27 TGTGCCAGCAGTTCAGGACAGGACGTTACCTACGAGCAGTACTTC CASSSGQDVTYEQYF
. TRBJ1-5 . 15 TRBV5-5 TGTGCCAGCAGCTTAGGGACTAGCGGGACGAAGACCCAGCATTTT CASSLGTSGTKTQHF
. TRBJ1-2 . 13 TRBV12-3/TRBV12-4 TGTGCCAGCAGTCCAAGTTCAGGGACTTTGTACACCTTC CASSPSSGTLYTF
. TRBJ1-3 few 14 TRBV24-1 TGTGCCAGCTCACCGGCCAACTCTGGAAACACCATATATTTT CASSPANSGNTIYF
TRBD2 TRBJ2-7 . 16 TRBV7-3 TGTGCCAGCAGCCAAGGACTAGCGGGAGCGGGTCGCGAGCAGTACTTC CASSQGLAGAGREQYF
. TRBJ1-2 . 13 TRBV7-9 TGTGCCAGCAGCCTTATATGGGACTATGGCTACACCTTC CASSLIWDYGYTF
TRBD2 TRBJ2-3 . 20 TRBV7-6 TGTGCCAGCAGCTTCGCCGGGACTAGCGGGAGGGTAACTAGCACAGATACGCAGTATTTT CASSFAGTSGRVTSTDTQYF
. TRBJ2-1 . 16 TRBV7-9 TGTGCCAGCAGGGATACGGGTAGTCCAGGGGACAATGAGCAGTTCTTC CASRDTGSPGDNEQFF
. TRBJ1-3 many 13 TRBV10-3 TGTGCCATCATCCGGGACGGTGGAAACACCATATATTTT CAIIRDGGNTIYF
TRBD1 TRBJ2-1 many 12 TRBV2 TGTGCCAGCAGTACCGGACAGGGAGAGCAGTTCTTC CASSTGQGEQFF
. TRBJ1-1 many 16 TRBV14 TGTGCCAGCAGCCAAGATATAGGGGCCAGGATTACTGAAGCTTTCTTT CASSQDIGARITEAFF
. TRBJ2-1 few 12 TRBV24-1 TGTGCCACCAGTGACCGGAGAAATGAGCAGTTCTTC CATSDRRNEQFF
TRBD2 TRBJ2-7 many 16 TRBV5-8 TGTGCCAGCAGCTTGCCTGGCGGGAGTGGGGCCTACGAGCAGTACTTC CASSLPGGSGAYEQYF
. TRBJ1-6 . 16 TRBV7-8 TGTGCCAGCAGCTCCCGGGGCGGGGGAGTAGGGTCACCCCTCCACTTT CASSSRGGGVGSPLHF
TRBD1 TRBJ1-1 many 14 TRBV9 TGTGCCAGCAGCCCACAGGGGATGAACACTGAAGCTTTCTTT CASSPQGMNTEAFF
TRBD1 TRBJ2-7 . 13 TRBV29-1 TGCAGCGTAGGACAGGGCGGGCTCTACGAGCAGTACTTC CSVGQGGLYEQYF
. TRBJ2-7 . 15 TRBV4-3 TGCGCCAGCAGCCTGAACCCCGTGGGGGTCTACGAGCAGTACTTC CASSLNPVGVYEQYF
. TRBJ2-5 . 13 TRBV10-3 TGTGCCAGCAGTAAGCGGGACCAAGAGACCCAGTACTTC CASSKRDQETQYF
. TRBJ2-7 . 15 TRBV24-1 TGTGCCACCAGTGCCCTGGGCGCAGGGAGCGGCGAGCAGTACTTC CATSALGAGSGEQYF
. TRBJ2-5 . 14 TRBV7-9 TGTGCCAGCAGCCACCGGGACAACCAAGAGACCCAGTACTTC CASSHRDNQETQYF
TRBD1 TRBJ1-2 . 15 TRBV25-1 TGTGCCAGCAGCGCGGCTTGGGACAGGGAATATGGCTACACCTTC CASSAAWDREYGYTF
. TRBJ1-4 . 15 TRBV7-8 TGTGCCAGCAGCTTAGAACTCGGGAGGGATGAAAAACTGTTTTTT CASSLELGRDEKLFF
TRBD1 TRBJ1-2 . 14 TRBV5-1 TGCGCCAGCAGCCTGGGACAGGAGCGCTATGGCTACACCTTC CASSLGQERYGYTF
. TRBJ1-2 many 15 TRBV25-1 TGTGCCAGCCTGGGGGGGCGGAGGTTGGGCTATGGCTACACCTTC CASLGGRRLGYGYTF
TRBD1 TRBJ1-4 . 14 TRBV7-9 TGTGCCAGCAGTGAAGGGGGCTATGGGGAAAAACTGTTTTTT CASSEGGYGEKLFF
. TRBJ2-1 . 14 TRBV29-1 TGCAGCGTTGAGGGCGGTAGCGCCAGACCAGAGCAGTTCTTC CSVEGGSARPEQFF
. TRBJ1-1 many 12 TRBV10-2 TGCGCCAGCAGGCCTATCAACACTGAAGCTTTCTTT CASRPINTEAFF
. TRBJ2-2 . 15 TRBV9 TGTGCCAGCAGCGCAGCGTCTTCTCCCACCGGGGAGCTGTTTTTT CASSAASSPTGELFF
TRBD2 TRBJ2-2 . 13 TRBV7-3 TGTGCCAGCAGCCGGAGGACTAGCGGGGAGCTGTTTTTT CASSRRTSGELFF
. TRBJ1-2 . 11 TRBV12-3/TRBV12-4 TGTGCCAGCAGACCTAGGGGTGGCTACACCTTC CASRPRGGYTF
. TRBJ1-2 . 14 TRBV2 TGTGCCAGCAGTTACGAGGGCCCTAGCTATGGCTACACCTTC CASSYEGPSYGYTF
TRBD1 TRBJ1-4 . 15 TRBV7-7 TGTGCCAGCAGCCTTAAAGGGGGACAGGATCTAAAACTGTTTTTT CASSLKGGQDLKLFF
. TRBJ2-7 many 14 TRBV7-9 TGTGCCAGCAGCTTCAGGGGGGGTGTGTACGAGCAGTACTTC CASSFRGGVYEQYF
TRBD1 TRBJ2-7 . 14 TRBV7-2 TGTGCCAGCAGCCTCACAGGGGGAGGTAACGAGCAGTACTTC CASSLTGGGNEQYF
TRBD2 TRBJ2-7 many 17 TRBV4-3 TGCGCCAGCAGCCAATTCTCTAGCGGGAAGACCTCCTACGAGCAGTACTTC CASSQFSSGKTSYEQYF
. TRBJ2-7 many 14 TRBV18 TGTGCCAGCTCACCATCCACAGGGTTCAACGAGCAGTACTTC CASSPSTGFNEQYF